This TCR beta chain was observed in a study of CD8+CD57+ T cells in acquired aplastic anemia. Study in general: CD4+ and CD8+ cells, once sorted, gave DNA averaging roughly 3.4 ug.

Regarding this clonotype: Its antigen is unidentified.

Overall study results and limits: The study identified about 30 CD8+ CDR3 sequences shared by patients and controls. For CD8+ Simpson's diversity, patients and controls showed no significant difference.

From germline, CDR1 is MNHNS and CDR2 SASEGT. The CDR3 is 15 residues long. The V gene end was trimmed by 3 bases and the J gene end by 13 bases; junction bases not matched to a gene: 8. CD8+CD57+ cell expansion, shown by flow cytometry, had occurred in the patients selected for sequencing. When blood sampling took place, the patients had received no therapy. Genomic DNA acted as the template from which TCR beta VDJ combination and CDR3 sequence profiling were carried out. TCRdb re-called the reads with MiXCR, one entry per CDR3 protein. The sample shows 200,000 to 300,000 distinct CDR3 sequences, more than 40% of them seen only once.

The sample consisted of sorted CD4+, CD8+, or CD8+CD57+ T cells (not recorded which) from PBMCs. The sequence was collected from a human donor with aplastic anemia. This chain uses TRBV6-1 with TRBJ1-6; 11 nucleotides agree with TRBD1. CDR3 in DNA: TGTGCCAGCAGTGAGTTGGGACAGGGGGTCCTCCCCCTCCACTTT. It yields the protein CASSELGQGVLPLHF.